The 11 T cell receptor beta chains listed next were all sequenced from one sample in a study of blood T cell repertoires in COVID-19. Libraries were prepared by immunoSEQ multiplex PCR; TCRdb keeps only in-frame clonotypes and omits some of them. The sample holds roughly 110,000 clones, about 89% seen once. Sequencing was done on a sample of peripheral blood. These receptors were collected from a human donor with acute or convalescent COVID-19. The donor label of this sample is uncertain.

The chain carries TRBV9 and TRBJ2-3; D unclear. The CDR3 runs 15 residues. Trimming removed 2 bases from V and 0 bases from J, with 10 bases in between. Germline V gene sequence: CDR1 SGDLS, CDR2 YYNGEE. The CDR3 spells CASSVVATSTDTQYF. DNA for the CDR3: TGTGCCAGCAGCGTGGTAGCTACTAGCACAGATACGCAGTATTTT.

Only a few counts were recorded for this clone. The chain recombines TRBV5-1 with TRBJ2-7, with 7 positions matching TRBD1. Per germline, CDR1 SGHRS and CDR2 YFSETQ. This CDR3 is built from 13 residues. With 2 bases clipped from V and 7 bases from J, the junction kept 6 bases outside the gene matches. CDR3 sequence reads: CASSLGTEEEQYF. In DNA form, the CDR3 reads TGCGCCAGCAGCTTAGGGACAGAAGAGGAGCAGTACTTC.

This sequence joins TRBV7-2 and TRBJ2-2; 9 bases are a match to TRBD2. This CDR3 region has 18 residues. With V trimmed by 4 bases and J by 5 bases, 14 bases remained unmatched. The V gene's germline CDR1 is SGHTA and CDR2 FQGNSA. The CDR3 DNA reads TGTGCCAGCAGCTGGGCAGCGGCGGGAGGGCCGACGACCGGGGAGCTGTTTTTT. This gives the protein CASSWAAAGGPTTGELFF.

V is TRBV11-2 and J is TRBJ2-7; 9 nucleotides line up with TRBD2. This CDR3 is 15 amino acids long. Per the germline V gene, CDR1 is SGHAT and CDR2 is FQNNGV. The V gene end was trimmed by 5 bases and the J gene end by 0 bases; junction bases not matched to a gene: 5. For the CDR3, the DNA is TGTGCCAGCAGCCAACTAGCGGGTATCTCCTACGAGCAGTACTTC. This gives the protein CASSQLAGISYEQYF.

The chain is built from TRBV5-1 and TRBJ2-1, with 9 bases identical to TRBD2. Germline values: CDR1 SGHRS, CDR2 YFSETQ. There are 13 residues in the CDR3. V was pared by 7 bases and J by 7 bases, with 6 bases of the junction left unmatched. In DNA form, the CDR3 reads TGCGCCAGCGGGGGACTAGCCGGTAATGAGCAGTTCTTC. Protein product: CASGGLAGNEQFF.

At least ten counts were recorded for this clone. The chain uses TRBV14 and TRBJ1-2, with a tentative D call TRBD1 (5 bases). V lost 6 bases to trimming and J lost 4 bases, with 12 bases between them. From germline, CDR1 is SGHDN and CDR2 FVKESK. The CDR3 covers 13 residues. CDR3 region: CASSPRVAYGYTF. The CDR3, as DNA: TGTGCCAGCAGTCCCAGGGTAGCCTATGGCTACACCTTC. The full variable domain, with the rest looked up from reference TRBV14 and TRBJ1-2, is EAGVTQFPSHSVIEKGQTVTLRCDPISGHDNLYWYRRVMGKEIKFLLHFVKESKQDESGMPNNRFLAERTGGTYSTLKVQPAELEDSGVYFCASSPRVAYGYTFGSGTRLTVV.

V and J are TRBV27 and TRBJ1-5; D not certain. Trimming pared 6 bases from V and 4 bases from J, leaving 16 bases between. Looked up from germline, CDR1 is MNHEY and CDR2 is SMNVEV (reference sequence). The CDR3 is 15 amino acids. CDR3 bases: TGTGCCAGCAGACATACAGAACACTTTAATCAGCCCCAGCATTTT. Translating gives CASRHTEHFNQPQHF.

The gene calls are TRBV11-3 and TRBJ1-1; 7 bases are a match to TRBD1. The CDR3 is 11 residues long. Germline V gene sequence: CDR1 SGHNT, CDR2 YENEEA. The CDR3 coding sequence is TGTGGGGACAGACGACTGCCTGAAGCTTTCTTT. It translates to CGDRRLPEAFF.

The gene calls are TRBV19 and TRBJ1-1; TRBD1 matches 9 bases. The V gene's germline CDR1 is LNHDA and CDR2 SQIVND (reference sequence). This CDR3 is 14 amino acids long. The junction had 8 bases not matched to a gene; V was cut back by 7 bases and J by 5 bases. In nucleotides, the CDR3 is TGTGCCAGTAAACCCGGGACAGGGAGGACTGAAGCTTTCTTT. It yields the protein CASKPGTGRTEAFF.

The rearrangement joins TRBV28 to TRBJ1-4; D is ambiguous. CDR1 is MDHEN, CDR2 SYDVKM, per germline. The CDR3 is made up of 13 amino acids. The germline V and J ends were trimmed by 2 bases and 7 bases, with 8 bases remaining between them. CDR3 sequence reads: CASSLPRVEKLFF. CDR3 bases: TGTGCCAGCAGTTTACCCCGTGTTGAAAAACTGTTTTTT.

The chain is built from TRBV23-1 and TRBJ1-2, with TRBD1 identical over 7 bases. TRBV23-1 is an open reading frame whose function is uncertain. Trimming at V came to 3 bases and at J to 3 bases, leaving 4 bases not matched to a gene. CDR3 length equals 14 residues. The CDR3 DNA is TGCGCCAGCAGTCAGACAGGGTTCGACTATGGCTACACCTTC. Encoded protein: CASSQTGFDYGYTF.